The entry below describes one T cell receptor (beta chain). The antigen remains unidentified. Vbeta (60) and Jbeta (13) primers were used in the PCR. Sequencing was performed with immunoSEQ multiplex PCR; in TCRdb, only in-frame clones are kept and a portion is missing. The sample holds fewer than 150,000 clones, about three quarters seen once. Per the germline V gene, CDR1 is SGHTA and CDR2 is FQGTGA. Trimming stripped 5 bases from V and 4 bases from J, with 17 bases between. The CDR3 covers 15 residues. Healthy bone marrow donors made up the donor group. This specimen belongs to a study of cytomegalovirus exposure and HLA in healthy donors. General observations from the study: It was shown in a later analysis that HLA-associated TCR beta chains were more clonally expanded than other, equally common chains. The classifier was said to identify cytomegalovirus status with high specificity and sensitivity. Researchers catalogued about 150 TCR beta chains as cytomegalovirus-associated.

The sequenced material came from PBMCs. The rearrangement links TRBV7-3 to TRBJ2-5, with D possibly matching TRBD2 (5 bases). The sequence was obtained from a human donor in good health. CDR3 protein: CASSLSGVRGETQYF. The CDR3 DNA follows: TGTGCCAGCAGCCTCTCTGGCGTTCGGGGAGAGACCCAGTACTTC.